The TCR beta chain described here comes from a study of blood T cell repertoires in COVID-19. As for the study in general: Material from acute and convalescent COVID-19 was sourced from the United States, Italy and Spain.

Data came from immunoSEQ multiplex PCR; TCRdb stores just in-frame clones and leaves some out. This sample has approximately 180,000 clones; roughly 90% occur once, and the top ten carry about 1.4%. The CDR3 has 13 residues. V gave up 0 bases and J gave up 7 bases, with 10 bases separating them. CDR1 is LGHDT, CDR2 YNNKEL, per germline (reference sequence). This TCR came from a woman between 45 and 60 years old with acute or convalescent COVID-19. The material sequenced was peripheral blood. This chain uses TRBV3-1 (or the pseudogene TRBV3-2) with TRBJ2-7; D is unresolved. The CDR3 sequence is CASSQDLTREQYF. CDR3 coding DNA: TGTGCCAGCAGCCAAGACTTAACGAGGGAGCAGTACTTC.